The present T cell receptor (beta chain) was sequenced within a study of blood T cell repertoires in COVID-19. About the study: Sites in the United States, Italy and Spain provided acute and convalescent COVID-19 samples. In each case, the material was cDNA or gDNA derived from T cells, B-cell-depleted T cells, or PBMCs.

The V end was cut by 4 bases, the J end by 5 bases, with 10 bases between. The CDR3 extends over 14 amino acids. Germline V gene lookup returns CDR1 SGHDT and CDR2 YYEEEE. In the authors' methods: How many nucleated cells were present was estimated from reference gene primer amplification. TCRdb's copy holds only in-frame clones and misses some; the assay was immunoSEQ multiplex PCR. The DNA gave D and trimming, while V, J and clone size come from that table. The table has 350,000 or so clones, about 90% seen once. Enrolment of Seattle patients took place during active infection, and they were followed longitudinally.

The rearrangement joins TRBV5-6 to TRBJ1-6; maybe TRBD1 (5 bases). Input material: peripheral blood. The TCR comes from a woman in her 30s with COVID-19, enrolled during active disease. In DNA, the CDR3 is TGTGCCAGCAGCCGACAGTCTCATAATTCACCCCTCCACTTT. Amino acids: CASSRQSHNSPLHF.